These 8 T cell receptor beta chains share one sample of origin, sequenced in a study of vaccination and CD4 T cells after COVID-19. Sequence data for DNA of cultured CD4+ T cells were generated by the Oncomine TCR Beta short-read assay. TCRdb re-called the PCR reads with MiXCR, one entry per CDR3 protein. The sample lists 12,000 or so distinct CDR3 sequences; 59% were seen once. Treatment in this sample: roughly 11-day PBMC culture with coronavirus spike peptide pools or control peptides (ViraFEST assay). Their recognized antigens are unknown. Source material: CD4+ T cells from blood, cultured in vitro. These receptors were obtained from a human donor who had recovered from COVID-19.

CDR3 coding DNA: TGTGCCTGGAGCCCAAAGGGCGGTGCCTCCTACAATGAGCAGTTCTTC. Protein: CAWSPKGGASYNEQFF. The chain is built from TRBV30 and TRBJ2-1; no clear D gene. The V end lost 3 bases, the J end lost 0 bases, and 15 bases lay between the germline ends. This CDR3 spans 16 amino acids. CDR1 GTSNPN and CDR2 SVGIG come from the germline V gene (reference sequence). Full variable domain (remainder filled in from reference TRBV30 and TRBJ2-1): SQTIHQWPATLVQPVGSPLSLECTVEGTSNPNLYWYRQAAGRGLQLLFYSVGIGQISSEVPQNLSASRPQDRQFILSSKKLLLSDSGFYLCAWSPKGGASYNEQFFGPGTRLTVL.

The chain uses TRBV4-1 and TRBJ1-2, with TRBD1 identical over 7 bases. The CDR3 has 15 residues. J lost 0 bases, V lost 1 base, and 2 bases had no gene match. CDR1 MGHRA and CDR2 YSYEKL come from the germline V gene. DNA for the CDR3: TGCGCCAGCAGCCAAGGACAGGGAACTAACTATGGCTACACCTTC. Translation: CASSQGQGTNYGYTF.

This clonotype occurred a few times. CDR3 region: CASSFSEVVNNSPLHF. CDR3 DNA sequence: TGTGCCAGCAGTTTCAGCGAGGTAGTAAATAATTCACCCCTCCACTTT. The rearrangement links TRBV28 to TRBJ1-6; unclear D gene. CDR1 and CDR2 from the germline V gene are MDHEN and SYDVKM. With 3 bases removed from V and 5 bases from J, the gap between germline ends came to 14 bases. The CDR3 loop spans 16 amino acids. Drawing the rest from reference TRBV28 and TRBJ1-6, the complete variable domain is DVKVTQSSRYLVKRTGEKVFLECVQDMDHENMFWYRQDPGLGLRLIYFSYDVKMKEKGDIPEGYSVSREKKERFSLILESASTNQTSMYLCASSFSEVVNNSPLHFGNGTRLTVT.

This clonotype turned up a few times. V is TRBV6-5 and J is TRBJ1-1, with 7 nucleotides matching TRBD1. The J segment lost 5 bases and the V segment lost 0 bases, leaving 9 bases of the junction unmatched. CDR1 and CDR2 (germline): MNHEY, SVGAGI. The CDR3 has 16 residues. The chain's CDR3 is CASSYSRGTVTTEAFF. The CDR3 bases are TGTGCCAGCAGTTACTCGCGCGGGACAGTTACGACTGAAGCTTTCTTT.

The J gene is TRBJ2-3, the V gene TRBV27; D call uncertain. Germline V gene data show CDR1 as MNHEY and CDR2 as SMNVEV (reference sequence). The V gene lost 4 bases and the J gene lost 1 base, with 9 bases spanning the gap. There are 14 residues in the CDR3. The CDR3 DNA reads TGTGCCAGCAGTTACTCAAGGGGCACAGATACGCAGTATTTT. It encodes CASSYSRGTDTQYF.

V usage is TRBV12-3 or TRBV12-4 and J usage is TRBJ2-5, with 7 nucleotides matching TRBD2. The length of the CDR3 is 16 residues. Unmatched junction bases numbered 15, after V lost 6 bases and J lost 5 bases. The DNA for the CDR3 is TGTGCCAGCAGCTTACTTAGCGGGTTAGGGGAGGAGACCCAGTACTTC. It codes for CASSLLSGLGEETQYF.

The V gene is TRBV20-1, the J gene TRBJ2-2, with 12 bases aligning to TRBD2. This CDR3 region has 16 residues. Trimming at V came to 3 bases and at J to 7 bases, leaving 9 bases not matched to a gene. Germline V gene data show CDR1 as DFQATT and CDR2 as SNEGSKA (reference sequence). CDR3 amino acids: CSARTSGSKGGGELFF. CDR3 nucleotides: TGCAGTGCTAGGACTAGCGGGAGTAAGGGTGGCGGGGAGCTGTTTTTT.

V is TRBV6-5 and J is TRBJ1-6, with D unresolved. V gave up 2 bases and J gave up 7 bases, with 6 bases separating them. The length of the CDR3 is 13 residues. CDR1 and CDR2 (germline): MNHEY, SVGAGI. The CDR3 nucleotides are TGTGCCAGCAGTTACCAAGAAAATTCACCCCTCCACTTT. Its protein is CASSYQENSPLHF.